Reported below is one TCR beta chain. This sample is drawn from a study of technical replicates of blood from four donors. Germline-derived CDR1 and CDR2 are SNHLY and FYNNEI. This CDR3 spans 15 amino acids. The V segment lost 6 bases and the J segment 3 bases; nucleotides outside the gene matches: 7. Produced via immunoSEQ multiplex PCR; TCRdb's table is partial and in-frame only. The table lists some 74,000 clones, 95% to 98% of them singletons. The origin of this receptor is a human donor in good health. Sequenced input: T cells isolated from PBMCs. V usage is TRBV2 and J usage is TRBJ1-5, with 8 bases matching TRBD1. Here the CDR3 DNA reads TGTGCCAGCAGGCTCACAGGGGGGATCAATCAGCCCCAGCATTTT. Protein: CASRLTGGINQPQHF.